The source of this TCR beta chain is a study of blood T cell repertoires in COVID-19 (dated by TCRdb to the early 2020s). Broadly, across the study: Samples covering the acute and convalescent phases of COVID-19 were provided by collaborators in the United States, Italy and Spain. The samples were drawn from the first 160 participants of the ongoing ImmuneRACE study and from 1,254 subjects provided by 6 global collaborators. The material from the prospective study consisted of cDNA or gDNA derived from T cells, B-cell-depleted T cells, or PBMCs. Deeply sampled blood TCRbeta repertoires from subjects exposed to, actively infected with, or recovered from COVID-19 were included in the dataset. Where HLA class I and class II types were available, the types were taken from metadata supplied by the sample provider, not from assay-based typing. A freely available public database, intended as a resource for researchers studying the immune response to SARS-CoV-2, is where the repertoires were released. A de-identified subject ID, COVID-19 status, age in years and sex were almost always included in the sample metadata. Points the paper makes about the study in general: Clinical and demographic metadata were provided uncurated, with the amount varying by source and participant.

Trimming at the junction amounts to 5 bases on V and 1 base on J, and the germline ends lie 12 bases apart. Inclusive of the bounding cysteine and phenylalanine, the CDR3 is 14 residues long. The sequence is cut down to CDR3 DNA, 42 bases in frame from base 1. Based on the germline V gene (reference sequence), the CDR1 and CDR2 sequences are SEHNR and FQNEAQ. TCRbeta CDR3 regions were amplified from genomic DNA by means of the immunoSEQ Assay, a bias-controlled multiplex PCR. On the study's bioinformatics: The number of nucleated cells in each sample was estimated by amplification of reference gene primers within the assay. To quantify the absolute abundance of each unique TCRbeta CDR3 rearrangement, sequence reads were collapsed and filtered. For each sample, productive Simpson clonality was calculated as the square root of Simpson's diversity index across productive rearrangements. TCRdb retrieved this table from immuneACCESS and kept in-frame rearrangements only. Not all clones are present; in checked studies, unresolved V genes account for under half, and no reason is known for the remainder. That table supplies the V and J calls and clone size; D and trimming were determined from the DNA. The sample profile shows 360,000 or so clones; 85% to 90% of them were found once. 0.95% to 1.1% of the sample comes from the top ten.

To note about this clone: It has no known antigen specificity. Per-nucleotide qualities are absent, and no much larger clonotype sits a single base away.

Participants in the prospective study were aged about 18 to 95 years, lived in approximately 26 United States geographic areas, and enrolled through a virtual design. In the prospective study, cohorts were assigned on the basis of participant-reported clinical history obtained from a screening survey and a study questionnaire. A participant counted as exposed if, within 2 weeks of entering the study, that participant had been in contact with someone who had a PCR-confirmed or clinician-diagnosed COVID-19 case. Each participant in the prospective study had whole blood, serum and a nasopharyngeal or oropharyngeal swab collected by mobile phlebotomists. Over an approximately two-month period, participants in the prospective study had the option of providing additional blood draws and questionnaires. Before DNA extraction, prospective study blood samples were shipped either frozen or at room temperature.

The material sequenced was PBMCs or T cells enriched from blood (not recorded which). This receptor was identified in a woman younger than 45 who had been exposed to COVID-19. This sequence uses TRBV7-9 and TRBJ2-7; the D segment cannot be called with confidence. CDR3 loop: CASSPELISYEQYF. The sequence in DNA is TGTGCCAGCAGCCCCGAACTAATATCCTACGAGCAGTACTTC.